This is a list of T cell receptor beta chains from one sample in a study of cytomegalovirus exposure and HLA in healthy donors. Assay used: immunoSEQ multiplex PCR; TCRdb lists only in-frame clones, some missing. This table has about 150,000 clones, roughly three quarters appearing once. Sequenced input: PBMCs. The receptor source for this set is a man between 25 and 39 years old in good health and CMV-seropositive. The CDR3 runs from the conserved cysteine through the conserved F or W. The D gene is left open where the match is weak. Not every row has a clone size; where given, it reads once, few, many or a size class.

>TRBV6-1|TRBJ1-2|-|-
CASSRDTQGNGYTF
TGTGCCAGCAGCAGGGACACCCAGGGCAATGGCTACACCTTC
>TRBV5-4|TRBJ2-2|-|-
CATQAVNTGELFF
TGTGCCACACAGGCGGTGAACACCGGGGAGCTGTTTTTT
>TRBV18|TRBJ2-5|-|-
CASSPGPAGLKETQYF
TGTGCCAGCTCACCAGGCCCGGCGGGACTGAAAGAGACCCAGTACTTC
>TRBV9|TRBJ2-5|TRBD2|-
CASSTPAGGQETQYF
TGTGCCAGCAGCACCCCGGCGGGAGGGCAAGAGACCCAGTACTTC
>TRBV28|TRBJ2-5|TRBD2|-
CASSGGDRETQYF
TGTGCCAGCAGCGGGGGGGATAGAGAGACCCAGTACTTC
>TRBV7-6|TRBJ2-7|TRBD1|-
CASSLGTAGGSYEQYF
TGTGCCAGCAGCTTAGGTACGGCAGGGGGCTCCTACGAGCAGTACTTC
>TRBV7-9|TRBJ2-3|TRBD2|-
CATPSFWTSGLLGTDTQYF
TGTGCCACACCCTCGTTTTGGACTAGCGGGCTCTTAGGAACAGATACGCAGTATTTT
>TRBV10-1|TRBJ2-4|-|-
CASSESVRGWDKNIQYF
TGCGCCAGCAGTGAGTCAGTCAGGGGTTGGGACAAAAACATTCAGTACTTC
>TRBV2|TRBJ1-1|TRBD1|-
CASIPGQMNTEAFF
TGTGCCAGCATTCCGGGACAGATGAACACTGAAGCTTTCTTT
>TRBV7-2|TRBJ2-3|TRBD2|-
CASSLEGLAGLDTQYF
TGTGCCAGCAGCTTAGAAGGACTAGCGGGATTGGATACGCAGTATTTT
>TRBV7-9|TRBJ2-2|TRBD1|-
CASSIGTANTGELFF
TGTGCCAGCAGCATCGGGACAGCGAACACCGGGGAGCTGTTTTTT
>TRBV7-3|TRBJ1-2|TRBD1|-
CASSLSQGDGGGYTF
TGTGCCAGCAGCTTGTCGCAGGGGGATGGAGGGGGCTACACCTTC
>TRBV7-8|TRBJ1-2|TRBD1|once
CASSFDRGAGYTF
TGTGCCAGCAGCTTTGACAGGGGAGCTGGCTACACCTTC
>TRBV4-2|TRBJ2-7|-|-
CASSQDEDYEQYF
TGTGCCAGCAGCCAAGATGAGGATTACGAGCAGTACTTC
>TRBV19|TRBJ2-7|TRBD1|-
CASSWGTVSYEQYF
TGTGCCAGTAGTTGGGGGACAGTGTCCTACGAGCAGTACTTC
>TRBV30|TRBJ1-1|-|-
CAWSVRAGALNTEAFF
TGTGCCTGGAGTGTACGGGCAGGGGCCCTTAACACTGAAGCTTTCTTT
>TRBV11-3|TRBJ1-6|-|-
CASSSGGDSPLHF
TGTGCCAGCAGCTCCGGGGGTGATTCACCCCTCCACTTT
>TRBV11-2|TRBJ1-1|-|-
CASSLIQTANTEAFF
TGTGCCAGCAGCTTGATTCAGACAGCAAACACTGAAGCTTTCTTT
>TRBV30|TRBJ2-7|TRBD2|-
CAWSLAGGPFSYEQYF
TGTGCCTGGAGCTTAGCGGGAGGCCCGTTTTCCTACGAGCAGTACTTC
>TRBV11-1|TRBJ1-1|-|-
CASSLIYREKAFF
TGTGCCAGCAGCTTGATATATCGGGAAAAAGCTTTCTTT
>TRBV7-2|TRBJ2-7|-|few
CASSQDNSYEQYF
TGTGCCAGCAGTCAGGACAATTCCTACGAGCAGTACTTC
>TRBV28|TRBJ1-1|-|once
CASSLRGSGTEAFF
TGTGCCAGCAGTTTGCGGGGGTCGGGCACTGAAGCTTTCTTT
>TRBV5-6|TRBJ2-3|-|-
CASSLLNGGTDTQYF
TGTGCCAGCAGCTTGTTAAACGGGGGCACAGATACGCAGTATTTT
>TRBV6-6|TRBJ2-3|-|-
CASSPRGGTDTQYF
TGTGCCAGCAGCCCTCGTGGGGGGACAGATACGCAGTATTTT
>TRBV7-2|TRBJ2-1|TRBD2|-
CASSLVGTSGYNEQFF
TGTGCCAGCAGCTTAGTTGGGACTAGCGGGTACAATGAGCAGTTCTTC
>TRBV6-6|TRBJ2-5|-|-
CASTEGDAEETQYF
TGTGCCAGCACTGAGGGGGACGCGGAGGAGACCCAGTACTTC
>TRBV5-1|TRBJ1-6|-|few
CASSHGGYDSPLHF
TGCGCCAGCAGCCATGGGGGGTATGACTCACCCCTCCACTTT